This TCR beta chain was retrieved from a study of HIV-infected patients and healthy controls. Notes on the study in general: Healthy controls carried many MAIT alpha-chain CDR3s, while HIV+ repertoires had few. HIV-associated CDR3 frequencies dropped significantly during therapy; CMV-associated ones, mostly rising, changed nonsignificantly.

500 ng RNA was reverse transcribed with alpha and beta constant-region primers. Each of the alpha and beta chains got its own library through chain-specific third strand synthesis with indices. Each molecule carried a 12-nucleotide identifier made of two joined random hexamers added before amplification. TCRdb fed the 5' RACE reads into MiXCR, producing one record per CDR3 protein. Of 15,000 or so distinct CDR3 sequences in the sample, 6.5% to 7.5% were seen once. Germline CDR1 DFQATT, CDR2 SNEGSKA (reference sequence). V was cut by 1 base and J by 4 bases, with 8 bases left in between. The CDR3 is 13 amino acids. Whole blood was used without fractionation, so all unsorted peripheral T cells were included. Under twelve uninfected healthy donors were sampled as controls, a few sampled twice three to four months apart. This clonotype was found many times. Its antigen is not known.

This chain links TRBV20-1 with TRBJ1-3, with D possibly TRBD1 on 6 matching bases. The material sequenced was blood. The sequence was obtained from an adult in good health. The chain's CDR3 is CSARGGGGNTIYF. The DNA of the CDR3 is TGCAGTGCTAGAGGTGGGGGCGGAAACACCATATATTTT.